One sample yielded the 10 T cell receptor beta chains listed below, sequenced in a study of control samples from healthy donors and cancer patients. Method: immunoSEQ multiplex PCR; TCRdb's copy keeps in-frame clones and lacks some. The sample consists of around 170,000 clones, nearly 90% of them appearing once. Source material: blood. These receptors all come from a woman between 50 and 59 years old in good health.

This sequence joins TRBV19 and TRBJ1-5, with a tentative D call TRBD1 (5 bases). CDR3 size: 17 residues. V was shortened by 7 bases and J by 0 bases, with 19 bases between the two germline ends. The germline V gene encodes CDR1 LNHDA and CDR2 SQIVND (reference sequence). The CDR3: CASIMTWGENSNQPQHF. CDR3 coding DNA: TGTGCCAGTATTATGACGTGGGGGGAGAATAGCAATCAGCCCCAGCATTTT.

This clone came up once. J is TRBJ1-2 and V is TRBV29-1; 9 nucleotides match TRBD1. Germline V lookup: CDR1 SQVTM, CDR2 ANQGSEA. The trim removed 3 bases at V and 5 bases at J, leaving 10 bases unmatched. The CDR3 loop spans 15 amino acids. CDR3 loop: CSVDTGQGQLYGYTF. Here the CDR3 DNA reads TGCAGCGTTGATACGGGACAGGGACAACTTTATGGCTACACCTTC.

The chain joins TRBV3-1 (or the pseudogene TRBV3-2) to TRBJ1-6; weak D call: TRBD1 (5 bases). V dropped 0 bases and J dropped 6 bases, with 9 bases sitting between them. Germline V gene sequence: CDR1 LGHDT, CDR2 YNNKEL (reference sequence). This CDR3 region has 15 residues. The CDR3 DNA follows: TGTGCCAGCAGCCAAGATCCAAGGGGTAATTCACCCCTCCACTTT. Amino acids: CASSQDPRGNSPLHF.

This chain connects TRBV5-6 to TRBJ2-7, with D maybe TRBD1 (6 bases). The V gene lost 5 bases and the J gene lost 6 bases, with 24 bases spanning the gap. The CDR3 runs 16 residues. Germline values: CDR1 SGHDT, CDR2 YYEEEE. DNA of the CDR3: TGTGCCAGCAGTTATGGGGGCCCCCGGGGCTGGGGCGAGCAGTACTTC. Residues: CASSYGGPRGWGEQYF.

The chain carries TRBV24-1 and TRBJ2-7, with D perhaps matching TRBD2 (5 bases). Trimming cost V 2 bases and J 0 bases, with 7 bases left between them. The length of the CDR3 is 14 residues. The germline V gene encodes CDR1 KGHDR and CDR2 SFDVKD. The CDR3: CATSDYRDSYEQYF. DNA of the CDR3: TGTGCCACCAGTGATTATCGGGACTCCTACGAGCAGTACTTC.

The J gene is TRBJ2-2, the V gene TRBV6-4, with D possibly being TRBD1 (6 bases). Germline V lookup: CDR1 MRHNA, CDR2 SNTAGT. The CDR3 runs 16 residues. The V and J ends lost 1 base and 0 bases respectively, with 9 bases between them. CDR3 region: CASSDWWDTNTGELFF. CDR3 sequence (DNA): TGTGCCAGCAGTGACTGGTGGGACACGAACACCGGGGAGCTGTTTTTT.

The rearrangement uses TRBV19 and TRBJ1-5; D not resolved. V was clipped by 3 bases and J by 2 bases, with 17 bases between them. The CDR3 covers 17 residues. CDR1 LNHDA and CDR2 SQIVND come from the germline V gene (reference sequence). Here the CDR3 DNA reads TGTGCCAGTAGTATCTCTATGGGTTCGTTGCGCAATCAGCCCCAGCATTTT. The encoded protein is CASSISMGSLRNQPQHF. The complete variable domain, with remaining parts taken from reference TRBV19 and TRBJ1-5, reads DGGITQSPKYLFRKEGQNVTLSCEQNLNHDAMYWYRQDPGQGLRLIYYSQIVNDFQKGDIAEGYSVSREKKESFPLTVTSAQKNPTAFYLCASSISMGSLRNQPQHFGDGTRLSIL.

The sample holds one count of this clone. The gene calls are TRBV4-3 and TRBJ2-7; tentative D call: TRBD1 (5 bases). Germline V CDR1 and CDR2: LGHNA, YSLEER. This CDR3 has 16 residues. V was trimmed by 2 bases and J by 4 bases, leaving 18 bases between them. The CDR3 DNA is TGCGCCAGCAGCCAAACCATCCAGCAGGGCCGTTACGAGCAGTACTTC. Its protein product is CASSQTIQQGRYEQYF.

The CDR3 nucleotides read TGTGCCAGCAGCCAAAGGGCAGATACGCAGTATTTT. Protein product: CASSQRADTQYF. This chain uses TRBV3-1 (or the pseudogene TRBV3-2) with TRBJ2-3, with unresolved D. Germline-derived CDR1 and CDR2 are LGHDT and YNNKEL (reference sequence). This CDR3 is built from 12 residues. V lost 2 bases and J lost 4, with 4 bases in between.

The J gene is TRBJ1-3, the V gene TRBV30; D might be TRBD1 (5 bases). Trimming removed 1 base from V and 9 bases from J, with 13 bases in between. CDR1 and CDR2 (germline): GTSNPN, SVGIG (reference sequence). This CDR3 has 13 amino acids. DNA of the CDR3: TGTGCCTGGAGTGAGGGGAGAGAGGTCACCATATATTTT. It is translated as CAWSEGREVTIYF.